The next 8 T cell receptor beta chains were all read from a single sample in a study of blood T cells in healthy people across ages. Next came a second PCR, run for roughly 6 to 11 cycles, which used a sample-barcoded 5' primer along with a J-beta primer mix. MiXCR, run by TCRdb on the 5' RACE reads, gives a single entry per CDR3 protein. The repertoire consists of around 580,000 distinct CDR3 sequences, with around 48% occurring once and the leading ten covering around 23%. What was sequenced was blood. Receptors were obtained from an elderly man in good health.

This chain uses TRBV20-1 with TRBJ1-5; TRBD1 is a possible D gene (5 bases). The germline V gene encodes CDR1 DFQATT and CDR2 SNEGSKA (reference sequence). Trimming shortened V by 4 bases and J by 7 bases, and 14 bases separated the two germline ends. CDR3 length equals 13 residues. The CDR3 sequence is CSANSGFEQPQHF. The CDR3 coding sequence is TGCAGTGCTAATTCAGGGTTCGAGCAGCCCCAGCATTTT.

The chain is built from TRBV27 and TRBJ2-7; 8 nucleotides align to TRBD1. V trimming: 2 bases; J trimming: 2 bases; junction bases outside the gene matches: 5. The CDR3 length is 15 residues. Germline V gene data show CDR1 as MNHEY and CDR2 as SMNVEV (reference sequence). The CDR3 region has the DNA TGTGCCAGCAGTTTAAACCCGACAGGGGCCTACGAGCAGTACTTC. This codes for CASSLNPTGAYEQYF.

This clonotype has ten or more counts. The CDR3 sequence: CASIAGGLQETQYF. In nucleotides, the CDR3 is TGTGCCAGCATTGCCGGGGGATTACAAGAGACCCAGTACTTC. V gene TRBV6-6 combines with J gene TRBJ2-5; the D gene is possibly TRBD2 (6 bases). Trimming pared 7 bases from V and 2 bases from J, leaving 14 bases between. The CDR3 covers 14 residues. CDR1 and CDR2 (germline): MNHNY, SVGAGI (reference sequence).

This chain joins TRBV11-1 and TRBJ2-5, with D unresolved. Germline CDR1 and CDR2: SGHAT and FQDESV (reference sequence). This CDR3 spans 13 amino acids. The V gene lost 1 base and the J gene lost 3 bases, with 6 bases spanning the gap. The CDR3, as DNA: TGTGCCAGCAGCTTAGTGGGGAAAGAGACCCAGTACTTC. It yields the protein CASSLVGKETQYF.

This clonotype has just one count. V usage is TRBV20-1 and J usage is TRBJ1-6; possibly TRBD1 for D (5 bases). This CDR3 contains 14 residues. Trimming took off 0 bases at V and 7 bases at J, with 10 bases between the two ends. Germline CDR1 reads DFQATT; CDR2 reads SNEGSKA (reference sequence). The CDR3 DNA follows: TGCAGTGCTAGAGATAGGCCAGGGAATTCACCCCTCCACTTT. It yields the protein CSARDRPGNSPLHF.

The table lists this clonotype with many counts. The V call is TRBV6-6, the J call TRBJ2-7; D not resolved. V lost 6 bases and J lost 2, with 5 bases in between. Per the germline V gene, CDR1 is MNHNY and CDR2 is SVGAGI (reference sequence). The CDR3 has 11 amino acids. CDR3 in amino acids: CASSAAYEQYF. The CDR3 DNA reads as TGTGCCAGCAGCGCGGCCTACGAGCAGTACTTC.

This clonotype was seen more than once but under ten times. The CDR3 coding sequence is TGCAGTGCTACCGGCGGGAGCGGGACCCTAGCCAAAAACATTCAGTACTTC. Translating gives CSATGGSGTLAKNIQYF. The chain joins TRBV20-1 to TRBJ2-4, with TRBD2 matching over 7 bases. In germline, CDR1 is DFQATT, CDR2 SNEGSKA (reference sequence). This CDR3 has 17 amino acids. Trimming removed 4 bases from V and 0 bases from J; junction bases left unmatched: 12.

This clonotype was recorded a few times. The CDR3 bases are TGCAGCGCAAAATGGGGAGCTTTGAACACTGAAGCTTTCTTT. The encoded protein is CSAKWGALNTEAFF. This chain uses TRBV29-1 with TRBJ1-1, with D unresolved. Trimming took 7 bases from V and 0 from J, leaving 15 bases between them. The CDR3 sequence is 14 residues long. Looked up from germline, CDR1 is SQVTM and CDR2 is ANQGSEA.